The subject of this entry is one TCR beta chain. The record originates from a study of human T cells and chemical hapten exposure. TCRdb redid the calling of the RACE reads with MiXCR, one entry per CDR3 protein. The sample yields around 80,000 distinct CDR3 sequences, around 8.7% seen once. Germline V gives CDR1 WNHNN, CDR2 SYGVQD (reference sequence). This CDR3 has 13 residues. Trimming removed 4 bases from V and 3 bases from J; junction bases left unmatched: 3. The time point was: healthy volunteer bleed at 6 weeks. RNA extraction used unfractionated whole blood as the source of total RNA. Sequencing was performed on whole blood. The TCR was taken from a male donor in good health. Some clones in this sample may be carry-over from other donors' samples. The rearrangement joins TRBV10-1 to TRBJ2-7; 7 nucleotides match TRBD1. The CDR3 nucleotides are TGCGCCAGCAGTGGGGACAGAGTCTACGAGCAGTACTTC. Amino acid sequence: CASSGDRVYEQYF.